These 8 T cell receptor beta chains share one sample of origin, sequenced in a study of blood T cell repertoires in COVID-19. Assay: immunoSEQ multiplex PCR; the TCRdb copy retains only in-frame clones and omits some. The sample lists approximately 250,000 clones, 75% to 90% occurring once. Specimen: peripheral blood. These receptors all stem from a man aged 25 to 45 with active or convalescent COVID-19.

The chain has TRBV7-2 and TRBJ2-5; D ambiguous. Germline V CDR1 and CDR2: SGHTA, FQGNSA. The CDR3 extends over 14 amino acids. V shed 1 base and J shed 3 bases, with 9 bases lying between them. The CDR3 nucleotides read TGTGCCAGCAGCTTAGGGGCCTGGAAAGAGACCCAGTACTTC. Its translation is CASSLGAWKETQYF.

This clone was seen just once. CDR3 residues: CASSLTGWNRNTIYF. CDR3 nucleotide sequence: TGTGCCAGCAGCTTGACAGGGTGGAACAGAAACACCATATATTTT. The genes are TRBV5-6 and TRBJ1-3, with D possibly TRBD1 on 6 matching bases. The germline gives CDR1 SGHDT, CDR2 YYEEEE. This CDR3 spans 15 amino acids. Trimming cost V 1 base and J 5 bases, with 13 bases left between them.

The chain uses TRBV6-5 and TRBJ1-6; 7 nucleotides agree with TRBD1. The length of the CDR3 is 15 residues. Germline assignment: CDR1 MNHEY and CDR2 SVGAGI. The trim removed 9 bases at V and 7 bases at J, leaving 12 bases unmatched. The CDR3, as DNA: TGTGCCAGGAACCTACAGGGGTCGGAGAATTCACCCCTCCACTTT. The encoded protein is CARNLQGSENSPLHF.

A note on this clone: Other DNA sequences of this sample code for an identical CDR3. The V and J genes are TRBV5-1 and TRBJ1-1; TRBD1 might be the D (6 bases). The CDR3 consists of 14 residues. With 2 bases removed from V and 1 base from J, the gap between germline ends came to 9 bases. In germline, CDR1 is SGHRS, CDR2 YFSETQ. In DNA form, the CDR3 reads TGCGCCAGCAGCTTAGGACAGCAGAACACTGAAGCTTTCTTT. This encodes CASSLGQQNTEAFF.

This clone was picked up a small number of times. The J gene is TRBJ2-7, the V gene TRBV11-2, with 8 bases fitting TRBD1. Germline CDR1 is SGHAT and CDR2 is FQNNGV. V was clipped by 3 bases and J by 2 bases; unmatched bases: 6. This CDR3 is built from 15 residues. The CDR3 sequence: CASSFNRGETYEQYF. CDR3 nucleotides: TGTGCCAGCAGCTTTAACAGGGGGGAAACCTACGAGCAGTACTTC.

In this sample, this clone turned up once. The chain carries TRBV3-1 (or the pseudogene TRBV3-2) and TRBJ1-1, with unresolved D. The CDR3 sequence is 18 residues long. Germline V gene sequence: CDR1 LGHDT, CDR2 YNNKEL (reference sequence). The V end lost 1 base, the J end lost 6 bases, and 24 bases lay between the germline ends. The CDR3: CASSQASTRGVEAPEAFF. In DNA, the CDR3 is TGTGCCAGCAGCCAAGCGTCAACGCGGGGAGTCGAGGCCCCTGAAGCTTTCTTT.

V is TRBV11-1 and J is TRBJ1-1; D unresolved. Trimming cost V 2 bases and J 1 base, with 8 bases left between them. The CDR3 is 14 residues long. Germline V gene lookup returns CDR1 SGHAT and CDR2 FQDESV (reference sequence). The CDR3, as DNA: TGTGCCAGCAGCTTACATAGAACGAACACTGAAGCTTTCTTT. Its translation is CASSLHRTNTEAFF.

This clone was recorded once. V and J are TRBV4-2 and TRBJ1-2; tentatively, D is TRBD1 (5 bases). The CDR3 runs to 14 residues. Trimming cost V 0 bases and J 8 bases, with 13 bases left between them. The germline CDR1 and CDR2 sequences are LGHNA and YNFKEQ. CDR3 coding DNA: TGTGCCAGCAGCCAAGACCGGCAGGGAATCGGCTACACCTTC. It encodes CASSQDRQGIGYTF.